The 7 T cell receptor beta chains below come from one sample, sequenced in a study of CD8+CD57+ T cells in acquired aplastic anemia. Genomic DNA constituted the template upon which TCR beta VDJ and CDR3 profiling was performed. TCRdb reprocessed the reads via MiXCR and lists one record per CDR3 protein. This sample has under 200,000 distinct CDR3 sequences; approximately 60% occur once, and the top ten carry 45%. Source material: sorted CD4+, CD8+, or CD8+CD57+ T cells (not recorded which) from PBMCs. The source is a human donor in good health.

This clonotype has more than one count but fewer than ten. The chain uses TRBV15 and TRBJ2-5; 7 bases agree with TRBD2. V gave up 0 bases and J gave up 3 bases; unmatched junction bases: 7. Germline V gene lookup returns CDR1 LNHNV and CDR2 YYDKDF (reference sequence). The CDR3 runs 16 residues. The CDR3 DNA follows: TGTGCCACCAGCAGAGATACGCGGGGACTAAAAGAGACCCAGTACTTC. Translated, it gives CATSRDTRGLKETQYF.

This clonotype appeared once. The rearrangement uses TRBV7-9 and TRBJ2-7; TRBD2 agrees at 8 bases. The junction had 8 bases not matched to a gene; V was cut back by 4 bases and J by 3 bases. The CDR3 spans 15 residues. CDR1 is SEHNR, CDR2 FQNEAQ, per germline (reference sequence). The CDR3 is CASSSPRGADYEQYF. CDR3 nucleotides: TGTGCCAGCAGCTCCCCGCGGGGGGCCGACTACGAGCAGTACTTC.

V usage is TRBV20-1 and J usage is TRBJ2-7; 11 bases line up with TRBD1. CDR3 length: 15 amino acids. V dropped 3 bases and J dropped 3; count of bases not matched to a gene: 7. Germline-derived CDR1 and CDR2 are DFQATT and SNEGSKA (reference sequence). CDR3 sequence reads: CSARGLDRGLYEQYF. In DNA form, the CDR3 reads TGCAGTGCTAGGGGATTGGACAGGGGGCTCTACGAGCAGTACTTC.

This clonotype came up many times. V and J are TRBV30 and TRBJ1-5; the D gene is possibly TRBD1 (5 bases). CDR1 is GTSNPN, CDR2 SVGIG, per germline (reference sequence). The ends were cut back, 0 bases at V and 8 bases at J, with 11 bases in the middle. The CDR3 totals 13 residues. CDR3 DNA sequence: TGTGCCTGGAGTGTACTTCAGGGAGAGCCCCAGCATTTT. Translated, it gives CAWSVLQGEPQHF.

This clonotype showed up just once. The chain combines TRBV2 with TRBJ1-2, with a possible D match to TRBD1 (5 bases). This CDR3 has 13 residues. Germline CDR1 reads SNHLY; CDR2 reads FYNNEI. V lost 4 bases to trimming and J lost 4 bases, with 10 bases between them. CDR3 amino acids: CASSVIGAYGYTF. DNA of the CDR3: TGTGCCAGCAGTGTGATAGGGGCCTATGGCTACACCTTC. The variable domain in full, completed from reference TRBV2 and TRBJ1-2, reads EPEVTQTPSHQVTQMGQEVILRCVPISNHLYFYWYRQILGQKVEFLVSFYNNEISEKSEIFDDQFSVERPDGSNFTLKIRSTKLEDSAMYFCASSVIGAYGYTFGSGTRLTVV.

The rearrangement uses TRBV5-6 and TRBJ1-6; D uncertain. The CDR3 is 15 residues long. V was pared by 7 bases and J by 6 bases, with 17 bases between. The germline V gene encodes CDR1 SGHDT and CDR2 YYEEEE. The CDR3 nucleotides are TGTGCCAGCCACCGCTTCGGGGATGGTAATTCACCCCTCCACTTT. It specifies CASHRFGDGNSPLHF.

This clonotype came up a few times. The chain is built from TRBV19 and TRBJ2-7; D gene unclear. Germline V CDR1 and CDR2: LNHDA, SQIVND (reference sequence). Trimming removed 3 bases from V and 0 bases from J, with 9 bases in between. The CDR3 loop spans 14 amino acids. The CDR3 DNA sequence: TGTGCCAGTAGTATGGGCCTGAGCTCCTACGAGCAGTACTTC. Translation: CASSMGLSSYEQYF. The full variable domain, with the rest looked up from reference TRBV19 and TRBJ2-7, is DGGITQSPKYLFRKEGQNVTLSCEQNLNHDAMYWYRQDPGQGLRLIYYSQIVNDFQKGDIAEGYSVSREKKESFPLTVTSAQKNPTAFYLCASSMGLSSYEQYFGPGTRLTVT.